These T cell receptor beta chains were read from a single sample in a study of post-analysis software for immune sequencing data. Using its own MiXCR run on the PCR reads, TCRdb lists one record per CDR3 protein. The table has roughly 670,000 distinct CDR3 sequences, roughly three fifths seen once. The sample was blood. The receptor source for this set is a girl aged 2-9 years with multiple sclerosis. The CDR3 runs from the conserved cysteine through the conserved F or W. The D gene is left open where the match is weak. Size is stated for part of the rows, as once, few or many counts, or as a class when the clone is expanded.

size: -; D: -; J: TRBJ1-5; V: TRBV15; DNA: TGTGCCACCAGCAGGGAGGATCAGCCCCAGCATTTT; CDR3: CATSREDQPQHF
size: once; D: TRBD1; J: TRBJ1-2; V: TRBV28; DNA: TGTGCCAGCAGGTTACGGGACAGACGGGGCTACACCTTC; CDR3: CASRLRDRRGYTF
size: few; D: -; J: TRBJ2-1; V: TRBV29-1; DNA: TGCAGCGTTGAACTCCGAGTAGGCCATGAGCAGTTCTTC; CDR3: CSVELRVGHEQFF
size: few; D: -; J: TRBJ2-3; V: TRBV7-6; DNA: TGTGCCAGCAGCTTAAACGAAGAGGCGCAGTATTTT; CDR3: CASSLNEEAQYF
size: -; D: TRBD1; J: TRBJ1-1; V: TRBV12-3/TRBV12-4; DNA: TGTGCCAGCAGTTTAGCCGGGACAGGGTATTTCACTGAAGCTTTCTTT; CDR3: CASSLAGTGYFTEAFF
size: -; D: TRBD1; J: TRBJ2-3; V: TRBV20-1; DNA: TGCAGTGCTAGAGACCCATCTCCTGACAGGGGGCTATGGACAGATACGCAGTATTTT; CDR3: CSARDPSPDRGLWTDTQYF
size: -; D: -; J: TRBJ1-5; V: TRBV14; DNA: TGTGCCAGCAGCCAAGTCTGCGGGTACTATAGCAATCAGCCCCAGCATTTT; CDR3: CASSQVCGYYSNQPQHF
size: -; D: -; J: TRBJ1-2; V: TRBV29-1; DNA: TGCAGCGTTGAAGGCCGGGACATGCTATCCACCTTC; CDR3: CSVEGRDMLSTF
size: -; D: TRBD2; J: TRBJ2-3; V: TRBV15; DNA: TGTGCCACCAGCAGACTAGCGGGAGGGCCGGCAGATACGCAGTATTTT; CDR3: CATSRLAGGPADTQYF
size: -; D: -; J: TRBJ2-7; V: TRBV5-6; DNA: TGTGCCAGCAGCCCTCCTGACAGGAGCGAGCAGTACTTC; CDR3: CASSPPDRSEQYF
size: -; D: -; J: TRBJ1-2; V: TRBV6-6; DNA: TGTGCCAGCGCCCCAAGGACATCCCCTGGGAGCTATGGCTACACCTTC; CDR3: CASAPRTSPGSYGYTF
size: -; D: -; J: TRBJ1-6; V: TRBV4-3; DNA: TGCGCCAGCAGCCAAGATCCTGCACAGGGATATTCACCCCTCCACTTT; CDR3: CASSQDPAQGYSPLHF
size: -; D: -; J: TRBJ2-3; V: TRBV5-1; DNA: TGCGCCAGCAGCTTGGTCGGGCTAGCCTCCACAGATACGCAGTATTTT; CDR3: CASSLVGLASTDTQYF
size: few; D: -; J: TRBJ2-7; V: TRBV5-6; DNA: TGTGCCAGCAGCTTGGGGATGTACGAGCAGTACTTC; CDR3: CASSLGMYEQYF
size: -; D: -; J: TRBJ2-1; V: TRBV5-6; DNA: TGTGCCAGCAGCGCCGGGACTCCCAATGAGCAGTTCTTC; CDR3: CASSAGTPNEQFF
size: -; D: -; J: TRBJ2-1; V: TRBV11-2; DNA: TGTGCCAGCAGCTTAGGCGGGGACAACAATGAGCAGTTCTTC; CDR3: CASSLGGDNNEQFF
size: -; D: TRBD1; J: TRBJ2-1; V: TRBV5-1; DNA: TGCGCCAGCAGCGACCCGACAGGGGGCGGTTACAATGAGCAGTTCTTC; CDR3: CASSDPTGGGYNEQFF
size: few; D: TRBD1; J: TRBJ2-3; V: TRBV12-3/TRBV12-4; DNA: TGTGCCAGCAGTTATACAGGGGGATCGGATACGCAGTATTTT; CDR3: CASSYTGGSDTQYF
size: -; D: -; J: TRBJ2-5; V: TRBV11-1; DNA: TGTACCAGCAGCTTAGCAGAGGTCCAAGAGACCCAGTACTTC; CDR3: CTSSLAEVQETQYF
size: few; D: -; J: TRBJ1-2; V: TRBV11-2; DNA: TGTGCCAGCACCATCGCGGCTAACTATGGCTACACCTTC; CDR3: CASTIAANYGYTF
size: -; D: -; J: TRBJ2-5; V: TRBV5-5; DNA: TGTGCCAGCAGCTTGCGGGGCAGGGGAAAAGAGACCCAGTACTTC; CDR3: CASSLRGRGKETQYF
size: -; D: -; J: TRBJ2-3; V: TRBV28; DNA: TGTGCCAGCGGGACGGCGACAGATACGCAGTATTTT; CDR3: CASGTATDTQYF
size: -; D: -; J: TRBJ2-1; V: TRBV5-1; DNA: TGCGCCAGCAGCTTGGGGACGCCGTTGGCAGCTGAGCAGTTCTTC; CDR3: CASSLGTPLAAEQFF
size: -; D: -; J: TRBJ1-2; V: TRBV20-1; DNA: TGCAGTGCGTCGGAGGACAACTATGGCTACACCTTC; CDR3: CSASEDNYGYTF
size: few; D: -; J: TRBJ2-5; V: TRBV7-2; DNA: TGTGCCAGCAGCTTCGCCGGGTCGGCGACCCAGTACTTC; CDR3: CASSFAGSATQYF
size: few; D: -; J: TRBJ1-2; V: TRBV12-3/TRBV12-4; DNA: TGTGCCAGCAGTCTCGGCAGACGGGGAGGCTACACCTTC; CDR3: CASSLGRRGGYTF
size: -; D: TRBD1; J: TRBJ2-5; V: TRBV5-6; DNA: TGTGCCAGCAAGAGACAGGGATGGGAGACCCAGTACTTC; CDR3: CASKRQGWETQYF
size: -; D: -; J: TRBJ2-5; V: TRBV4-3; DNA: TGCGCCAGCAGCCAAGTTATACAAGAGACCCAGTACTTC; CDR3: CASSQVIQETQYF
size: -; D: -; J: TRBJ1-1; V: TRBV29-1; DNA: TGCAGCGTTGAGAGGGTCGGGAACGCTGAAGCTTTCTTT; CDR3: CSVERVGNAEAFF
size: -; D: TRBD2; J: TRBJ2-1; V: TRBV5-1; DNA: TGCGCCAGCAGCCCCGGGACTAGCGGGAGGGCCAGGCAGTTCTTC; CDR3: CASSPGTSGRARQFF
size: once; D: TRBD2; J: TRBJ2-2; V: TRBV11-2; DNA: TGTGCCAGTAGCTTGGCCGCGGGGGGGCTCGGGGAGCTGTTTTTT; CDR3: CASSLAAGGLGELFF
size: -; D: -; J: TRBJ2-1; V: TRBV14; DNA: TGTGCCAGCAGCCAAAATATGGGACTGGCAGGCAATGAGCAGTTCTTC; CDR3: CASSQNMGLAGNEQFF
size: -; D: TRBD1; J: TRBJ2-1; V: TRBV12-3/TRBV12-4; DNA: TGTGCCAGCAGCCCTGGGACAGCCGTTACTTATGAGCAGTTCTTC; CDR3: CASSPGTAVTYEQFF
size: once; D: TRBD2; J: TRBJ2-5; V: TRBV4-1; DNA: TGCGCCAGCAGCCAGGGGACTAGCGGGGGGGCCGAGACCCAGTACTTC; CDR3: CASSQGTSGGAETQYF
size: -; D: -; J: TRBJ1-1; V: TRBV27; DNA: TGTGCCAGCAGTTTACGGGAGGGGGCTTTCTTT; CDR3: CASSLREGAFF
size: -; D: -; J: TRBJ1-5; V: TRBV12-3/TRBV12-4; DNA: TGTGCCAGCAGTTTGGGGGGTCTTTTTACGGATAGCAATCAGCCCCAGCATTTT; CDR3: CASSLGGLFTDSNQPQHF
size: -; D: -; J: TRBJ2-1; V: TRBV2; DNA: TGTGCCAGCAGTGTTTTCCCCTACAATGAGCAGTTCTTC; CDR3: CASSVFPYNEQFF
size: -; D: TRBD2; J: TRBJ2-7; V: TRBV6-5; DNA: TGTGCCAGCAGTTGGCGGGGACTAGTAGGCGAGCAGTACTTC; CDR3: CASSWRGLVGEQYF
size: -; D: TRBD1; J: TRBJ1-2; V: TRBV19; DNA: TGTGCCAGTAGTATGTACCTCAGGGGGCATGGCTACACCTTC; CDR3: CASSMYLRGHGYTF
size: -; D: TRBD1; J: TRBJ1-6; V: TRBV10-3; DNA: TGTGCCATCAGGACGCCGGGACAGGGCCTTTATTCACCCCTCCACTTT; CDR3: CAIRTPGQGLYSPLHF
size: -; D: -; J: TRBJ1-2; V: TRBV20-1; DNA: TGCAGTGCCTACAGCAACGTCGACTATGGCTACACCTTC; CDR3: CSAYSNVDYGYTF
size: -; D: -; J: TRBJ2-7; V: TRBV5-1; DNA: TGCGCCAGCAGCTTAAGGGGAGGGGGCGACGAGCAGTACTTC; CDR3: CASSLRGGGDEQYF
size: few; D: TRBD2; J: TRBJ2-1; V: TRBV11-1; DNA: TGTGCCAGCAGCCCCTGGAGCGGGAGCTGGAATGAGCAGTTCTTC; CDR3: CASSPWSGSWNEQFF
size: -; D: TRBD2; J: TRBJ2-3; V: TRBV4-2; DNA: TGTGCCAGCAGCCAAGACCCGGGACTAGCGGGAGCGGGTGATACGCAGTATTTT; CDR3: CASSQDPGLAGAGDTQYF
size: -; D: -; J: TRBJ2-3; V: TRBV15; DNA: TGTGCCACCAGCAGAGCCCGAAGTCCCGGAGATACGCAGTATTTT; CDR3: CATSRARSPGDTQYF
size: few; D: -; J: TRBJ2-2; V: TRBV29-1; DNA: TGCAGCGTTGACGGAGGGGGGGAGCTGTTTTTT; CDR3: CSVDGGGELFF